These 25 T cell receptor beta chains came from one sample sequenced in a study of early stage breast cancer tumors (dated by TCRdb to 2016 to 2017). The library was built by means of the immunoSEQ multiplex PCR assay. Drawn from immuneACCESS, this table holds only the in-frame rearrangements with V and J called that TCRdb kept. Clones are partly lost; checked studies trace under half to an unresolved V gene and leave the rest unexplained. Within this sample are under 75,000 clones, with approximately 80% of them counted one time only. The ten biggest clones cover approximately 3.6% of the sample. The source material was blood. These receptors came from a person under 45 with breast cancer.

This clone turned up a few times. The V call is TRBV4-3, the J call TRBJ2-3; possibly TRBD2 for D (6 bases). Germline V gives CDR1 LGHNA, CDR2 YSLEER. This CDR3 has 16 residues. V was clipped by 2 bases and J by 4 bases, with 16 bases between them. The CDR3 DNA reads as TGCGCCAGCAGCCAACGTCCGGGAGTAGGGGCAGATACGCAGTATTTT. Its translation is CASSQRPGVGADTQYF.

The chain employs TRBV7-8 and TRBJ2-5, with TRBD2 as a possible D gene (5 bases). The germline V gene has CDR1 SGHVS and CDR2 FQNEAQ. V dropped 5 bases and J dropped 2 bases, with 9 bases sitting between them. CDR3 length equals 13 residues. The DNA of the CDR3 is TGTGCCAGCAGCCGGGATGTACAAGAGACCCAGTACTTC. Translated: CASSRDVQETQYF. The full variable domain, its missing parts supplied by reference TRBV7-8 and TRBJ2-5, is GAGVSQSPRYKVAKRGQDVALRCDPISGHVSLFWYQQALGQGPEFLTYFQNEAQLDKSGLPSDRFFAERPEGSVSTLKIQRTQQEDSAVYLCASSRDVQETQYFGPGTRLLVL.

A few counts support this clone. J is TRBJ1-3 and V is TRBV5-1; D is uncertain. In germline, CDR1 is SGHRS, CDR2 YFSETQ. CDR3 size: 16 residues. V lost 0 bases and J 0 bases, leaving 10 bases between the germline ends. CDR3 protein: CASSLDGGGSGNTIYF. In nucleotides, the CDR3 is TGCGCCAGCAGCTTGGATGGCGGAGGCTCTGGAAACACCATATATTTT.

The chain joins TRBV27 to TRBJ2-7; 7 nucleotides line up with TRBD2. Germline assignment: CDR1 MNHEY and CDR2 SMNVEV (reference sequence). After removal of 8 bases from V and 2 bases from J, the junction contained 12 bases not matched to a gene. This CDR3 spans 15 amino acids. CDR3 amino acids: CASRYRGGETYEQYF. The CDR3 DNA reads TGTGCCAGCCGTTATCGGGGAGGGGAGACCTACGAGCAGTACTTC.

The chain joins TRBV5-4 to TRBJ2-2, with D possibly matching TRBD2 (6 bases). CDR1 and CDR2 from the germline V gene are SGHNT and YYREEE (reference sequence). V gave up 3 bases and J gave up 1 base, with 10 bases separating them. There are 15 residues in the CDR3. The CDR3 protein is CASSWLRGNTGELFF. The CDR3 nucleotides are TGTGCCAGCAGCTGGCTGCGGGGGAACACCGGGGAGCTGTTTTTT.

The J gene is TRBJ2-7, the V gene TRBV11-2; 10 positions agree with TRBD1. J was trimmed by 3 bases and V by 0 bases; bases with no gene match: 5. The V gene's germline CDR1 is SGHAT and CDR2 FQNNGV. The CDR3 has 16 residues. The CDR3 nucleotides read TGTGCCAGCAGCTTAGATTGGACAGGGGGATTCTACGAGCAGTACTTC. Translation: CASSLDWTGGFYEQYF.

The CDR3 loop is CASRITRLAGYNEQFF. The CDR3 nucleotides are TGTGCCAGCCGCATTACCCGACTAGCGGGATACAATGAGCAGTTCTTC. J is TRBJ2-1 and V is TRBV7-3; 11 bases are shared with TRBD2. V shed 8 bases, J shed 4 bases, and the junction held 10 bases outside the gene matches. CDR1 and CDR2 (germline): SGHTA, FQGTGA. This CDR3 has 16 residues.

The V call is TRBV4-1, the J call TRBJ1-5; tentative D call: TRBD1 (6 bases). Looked up from germline, CDR1 is MGHRA and CDR2 is YSYEKL. The CDR3 sequence is 15 residues long. Trimming cost V 0 bases and J 6 bases, with 12 bases left between them. This CDR3 reads CASSQEGHPGQPQHF. The CDR3 coding sequence is TGCGCCAGCAGCCAAGAGGGACACCCCGGTCAGCCCCAGCATTTT.

V usage is TRBV2 and J usage is TRBJ1-6; D is undetermined. Germline V lookup: CDR1 SNHLY, CDR2 FYNNEI. The CDR3 is 18 amino acids. The V end lost 3 bases, the J end lost 0 bases, and 15 bases lay between the germline ends. The CDR3 DNA follows: TGTGCCAGCAGTGATCTCACTCGAGCGAGCTCCTATAATTCACCCCTCCACTTT. Translated, it gives CASSDLTRASSYNSPLHF. Full variable domain (remainder filled in from reference TRBV2 and TRBJ1-6): EPEVTQTPSHQVTQMGQEVILRCVPISNHLYFYWYRQILGQKVEFLVSFYNNEISEKSEIFDDQFSVERPDGSNFTLKIRSTKLEDSAMYFCASSDLTRASSYNSPLHFGNGTRLTVT.

V usage is TRBV15 and J usage is TRBJ2-7; TRBD1 matches 8 bases. The J segment lost 3 bases and the V segment lost 2 bases, leaving 9 bases of the junction unmatched. Germline V gene lookup returns CDR1 LNHNV and CDR2 YYDKDF (reference sequence). CDR3 size: 16 residues. In DNA, the CDR3 is TGTGCCACCAGCAGACCGAACCCGGACAGGGACTACGAGCAGTACTTC. It encodes CATSRPNPDRDYEQYF.

The chain is built from TRBV9 and TRBJ2-1; 11 positions agree with TRBD2. The V segment lost 0 bases and the J segment 8 bases; nucleotides outside the gene matches: 7. Germline CDR1 is SGDLS and CDR2 is YYNGEE. The CDR3 loop spans 16 amino acids. The CDR3 nucleotides read TGTGCCAGCAGCGTAGTGGGGACTAGCGGCTTGGATGAGCAGTTCTTC. Amino acid sequence: CASSVVGTSGLDEQFF.

J is TRBJ2-7 and V is TRBV19; 9 bases agree with TRBD1. Unmatched junction bases numbered 4, after V lost 4 bases and J lost 0 bases. CDR1 and CDR2 from the germline V gene are LNHDA and SQIVND (reference sequence). The CDR3 consists of 15 residues. As DNA, the CDR3 is TGTGCCAGTAGTACCTGGACAGGGGTCTCCTACGAGCAGTACTTC. This sequence encodes CASSTWTGVSYEQYF.

The rearrangement links TRBV14 to TRBJ2-5; 8 bases fit TRBD1. V lost 1 base and J lost 9; bases outside the gene matches: 7. The CDR3 is 14 amino acids. In germline, CDR1 is SGHDN, CDR2 FVKESK. CDR3 sequence (DNA): TGTGCCAGCAGCCAAGTTGGGACAGGTTGGTCCCAGTACTTC. Protein product: CASSQVGTGWSQYF.

V and J are TRBV11-2 and TRBJ2-1; 10 bases agree with TRBD2. The CDR3 has 17 residues. The V gene's germline CDR1 is SGHAT and CDR2 FQNNGV. V trimming: 5 bases; J trimming: 4 bases; junction bases outside the gene matches: 11. For the CDR3, the DNA is TGTGCCAGCAGCCCTGTCCCGCTAGCGGGAGTGTACAATGAGCAGTTCTTC. It encodes CASSPVPLAGVYNEQFF.

The chain combines TRBV6-1 with TRBJ2-1; TRBD2 matches 11 bases. Germline assignment: CDR1 MNHNS and CDR2 SASEGT. Losses at the gene ends were 2 bases for V and 8 bases for J; bases not matched to a gene: 8. The CDR3 spans 16 residues. CDR3 amino acids: CASSEIVLAGGHEQFF. The CDR3 DNA follows: TGTGCCAGCAGTGAAATCGTCCTAGCGGGAGGACATGAGCAGTTCTTC.

The sample holds a few counts of this clone. This chain joins TRBV27 and TRBJ1-2; D gene ambiguous. Germline loops: CDR1 MNHEY, CDR2 SMNVEV (reference sequence). The CDR3 is 13 amino acids. V lost 5 bases, J lost 8 bases, and 15 bases lay in between. CDR3 sequence (DNA): TGTGCCAGCAGTCCGCGGACTCGTGGGGGCTACACCTTC. It yields the protein CASSPRTRGGYTF.

The CDR3 bases are TGTGCCAGCTCAAGGTGGGACCTTACCTACGAGCAGTACTTC. Amino acids: CASSRWDLTYEQYF. V and J are TRBV2 and TRBJ2-7; either TRBD1 or TRBD2 may fit D (5 bases each). The CDR3 has 14 residues. The ends were cut back, 8 bases at V and 2 bases at J, with 16 bases in the middle. Germline CDR1 and CDR2: SNHLY and FYNNEI.

V is TRBV25-1 and J is TRBJ2-3; no firm D call. V was cut by 6 bases and J by 0 bases, with 13 bases left in between. The CDR3 has 15 residues. Germline loops: CDR1 MGHDK, CDR2 SYGVNS. CDR3 loop: CASSSLPASTDTQYF. The CDR3, as DNA: TGTGCCAGCAGCTCCCTACCAGCTAGCACAGATACGCAGTATTTT.

The V and J genes are TRBV18 and TRBJ2-1; 7 nucleotides line up with TRBD2. Germline-derived CDR1 and CDR2 are KGHSH and LQKENI. Unmatched junction bases numbered 12, after V lost 3 bases and J lost 10 bases. This CDR3 is built from 15 residues. This CDR3 is CASSPGEGPHGEQFF. The CDR3 nucleotides are TGTGCCAGCTCACCGGGGGAGGGGCCCCATGGGGAGCAGTTCTTC.

The gene calls are TRBV15 and TRBJ1-1; D uncertain. The CDR3 consists of 13 residues. In germline, CDR1 is LNHNV, CDR2 YYDKDF (reference sequence). V was cut by 5 bases and J by 4 bases, with 11 bases left in between. CDR3 amino acids: CATSSSRFTEAFF. CDR3 DNA: TGTGCCACCAGCTCCTCACGATTCACTGAAGCTTTCTTT.

The chain recombines TRBV5-1 with TRBJ2-1; TRBD2 might be the D (5 bases). V lost 1 base to trimming and J lost 15 bases, with 20 bases between them. The CDR3 sequence is 14 residues long. Germline CDR1 is SGHRS and CDR2 is YFSETQ. CDR3 in DNA: TGCGCCAGCAGCTTGCTCCTAGCCGATGAACGCCGGTTCTTC. Translating it yields CASSLLLADERRFF. Variable domain in full (rest from reference TRBV5-1 and TRBJ2-1): KAGVTQTPRYLIKTRGQQVTLSCSPISGHRSVSWYQQTPGQGLQFLFEYFSETQRNKGNFPGRFSGRQFSNSRSEMNVSTLELGDSALYLCASSLLLADERRFFGPGTRLTVL.

The J gene is TRBJ2-7, the V gene TRBV5-4; D unresolved. V was pared by 8 bases and J by 6 bases, with 15 bases between. The germline V gene has CDR1 SGHNT and CDR2 YYREEE (reference sequence). This CDR3 contains 12 residues. The CDR3 region is CASSLNLGEQYF. Here the CDR3 DNA reads TGTGCCAGTTCTCTTAATCTCGGCGAGCAGTACTTC.

DNA of the CDR3: TGTGCCAGCAGCTTGGGACTAGCGGGAGGCGCAGATACGCAGTATTTT. Translating gives CASSLGLAGGADTQYF. The chain carries TRBV5-4 and TRBJ2-3; 13 nucleotides line up with TRBD2. The CDR3 length is 16 residues. V lost 0 bases, J lost 4 bases, and 2 bases stayed unmatched. Germline V lookup: CDR1 SGHNT, CDR2 YYREEE (reference sequence).

This clone was seen a single time. This chain connects TRBV19 to TRBJ2-2; no clear D gene. V was shortened by 3 bases and J by 6 bases, with 8 bases between the two germline ends. This CDR3 is built from 13 residues. Germline V gene sequence: CDR1 LNHDA, CDR2 SQIVND (reference sequence). The CDR3: CASSINPAGELFF. The CDR3 DNA reads as TGTGCCAGTAGTATTAACCCCGCCGGGGAGCTGTTTTTT.

The chain combines TRBV19 with TRBJ2-3; 15 bases map to TRBD2. Germline V gives CDR1 LNHDA, CDR2 SQIVND (reference sequence). The CDR3 is 17 amino acids. The junction had 8 bases not matched to a gene; V was cut back by 8 bases and J by 2 bases. CDR3 residues: CASSKGLAGGITDTQYF. The CDR3 DNA is TGTGCCAGTTCCAAGGGACTAGCGGGAGGAATCACAGATACGCAGTATTTT.